This T cell receptor beta chain was sequenced in a study of blood T cell repertoires in COVID-19. On the study more broadly: Both acute and convalescent COVID-19 samples were obtained from the United States, Italy and Spain.

This CDR3 is built from 13 residues. The V end lost 3 bases, the J end lost 6 bases, and 9 bases lay between the germline ends. The germline V gene encodes CDR1 MNHEY and CDR2 SMNVEV (reference sequence). Clones were sequenced by immunoSEQ multiplex PCR, and TCRdb holds only the in-frame ones, with some missing. Of about 40,000 clones listed, roughly nine tenths are singletons. The receptor comes from a man in his forties or fifties in a cohort sampled during active COVID-19. Sample: peripheral blood. The rearrangement joins TRBV27 to TRBJ1-5, with unresolved D. The CDR3 region has the DNA TGTGCCAGCAGTTTTTCCTCGGGTCAGCCCCAGCATTTT. It yields the protein CASSFSSGQPQHF.